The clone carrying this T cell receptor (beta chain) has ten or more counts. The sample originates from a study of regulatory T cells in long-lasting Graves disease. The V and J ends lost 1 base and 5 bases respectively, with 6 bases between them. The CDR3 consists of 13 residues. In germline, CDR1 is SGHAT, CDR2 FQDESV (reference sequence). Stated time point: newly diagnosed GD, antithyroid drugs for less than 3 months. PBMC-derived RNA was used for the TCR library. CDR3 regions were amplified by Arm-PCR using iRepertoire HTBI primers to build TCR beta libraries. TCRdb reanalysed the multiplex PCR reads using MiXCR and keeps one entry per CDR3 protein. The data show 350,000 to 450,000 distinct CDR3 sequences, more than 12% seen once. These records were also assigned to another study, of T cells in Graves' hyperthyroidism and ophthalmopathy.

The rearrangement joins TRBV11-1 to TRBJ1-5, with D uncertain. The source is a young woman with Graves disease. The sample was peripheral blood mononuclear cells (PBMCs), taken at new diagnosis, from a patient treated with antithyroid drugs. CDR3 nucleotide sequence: TGTGCCAGCAGCTTAGACTTGGATCAGCCCCAGCATTTT. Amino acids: CASSLDLDQPQHF.